Shown below are 5 T cell receptor beta chains from a single sample sequenced in a study of T cell repertoires in cytomegalovirus infection. A single record per CDR3 protein comes from TCRdb applying MiXCR to the reads. The sample carries about 600,000 distinct CDR3 sequences, 20% to 25% recorded once. The sequencing input was CD8+ T cells from PBMCs. The receptors were gathered from a human donor in good health (CMV status not recorded). Some clones in this sample may be carry-over from other donors' samples.

V usage is TRBV9 and J usage is TRBJ1-1, with D perhaps matching TRBD1 (5 bases). This CDR3 spans 11 amino acids. Germline V CDR1 and CDR2: SGDLS, YYNGEE. V dropped 7 bases and J dropped 5 bases, with 9 bases sitting between them. CDR3 nucleotides: TGTGCCAGCCACCGACAGACTGAAGCTTTCTTT. This encodes CASHRQTEAFF.

This clonotype was seen many times. V usage is TRBV7-9 and J usage is TRBJ1-6, with TRBD1 matching 7 bases. Unmatched junction bases numbered 6, after V lost 3 bases and J lost 7 bases. The length of the CDR3 is 15 residues. Germline CDR1 is SEHNR and CDR2 is FQNEAQ (reference sequence). The CDR3 DNA sequence: TGTGCCAGCAGCTTCGGGACAGTAGGGAATTCACCCCTCCACTTT. This encodes CASSFGTVGNSPLHF. The full variable domain, rest sourced from reference TRBV7-9 and TRBJ1-6, is DTGVSQNPRHKITKRGQNVTFRCDPISEHNRLYWYRQTLGQGPEFLTYFQNEAQLEKSRLLSDRFSAERPKGSFSTLEIQRTEQGDSAMYLCASSFGTVGNSPLHFGNGTRLTVT.

In the case of this clonotype: At one boundary the junction diverges from the germline segment, which might be a read error. CDR3 DNA sequence: TGTGCCAGCAGTCCACAGAACGCCGGGGAGCTGTTTTTT. Its translation: CASSPQNAGELFF. This chain connects TRBV6-1 to TRBJ2-2, with no clear D. Germline CDR1 is MNHNS and CDR2 is SASEGT. The CDR3 is 13 residues long.

This clonotype was recorded only once. This may stem from a read error, because a much larger clone lies one nucleotide away. The genes are TRBV7-9 and TRBJ2-1, with 7 bases lining up with TRBD1. Per the germline V gene, CDR1 is SEHNR and CDR2 is FQNEAQ (reference sequence). V shed 2 bases and J 2 bases; nucleotides not matched to a gene: 6. This CDR3 contains 16 residues. CDR3 sequence: CASSLIQGVTYNEQFF. The CDR3, as DNA: TGTGCCAGCAGCTTAATCCAGGGGGTCACCTACAATGAGCAGTTCTTC.

This sequence joins TRBV14 and TRBJ2-5, with a possible D match to TRBD1 (5 bases). The germline V and J ends were trimmed by 4 bases and 0 bases, with 12 bases remaining between them. The CDR3 has 15 residues. Germline V gene data show CDR1 as SGHDN and CDR2 as FVKESK. CDR3 in DNA: TGTGCCAGCAGCCTTAGGACAAAGTACCAAGAGACCCAGTACTTC. Its protein product is CASSLRTKYQETQYF.